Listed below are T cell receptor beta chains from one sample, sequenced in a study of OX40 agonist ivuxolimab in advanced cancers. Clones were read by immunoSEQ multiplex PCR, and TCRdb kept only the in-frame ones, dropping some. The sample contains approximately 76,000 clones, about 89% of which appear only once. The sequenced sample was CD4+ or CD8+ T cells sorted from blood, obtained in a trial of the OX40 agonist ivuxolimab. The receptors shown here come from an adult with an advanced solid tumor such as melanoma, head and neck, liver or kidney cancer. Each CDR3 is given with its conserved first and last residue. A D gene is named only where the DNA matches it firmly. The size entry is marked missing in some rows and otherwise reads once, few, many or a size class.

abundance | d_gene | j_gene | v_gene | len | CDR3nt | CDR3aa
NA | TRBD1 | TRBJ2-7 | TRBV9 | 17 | TGTGCCAGCAGCGTAGCTGCCGTCAGGACAGGGGACAACGAGCAGTACTTC | CASSVAAVRTGDNEQYF
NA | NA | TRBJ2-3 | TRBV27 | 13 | TGTGCCACCCAAAAGTTAGACGCAGATACGCAGTATTTT | CATQKLDADTQYF
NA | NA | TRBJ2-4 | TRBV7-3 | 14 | TGTGCCAGCAGCTTAAATTACAATTCAGACATTCAGTACTTC | CASSLNYNSDIQYF
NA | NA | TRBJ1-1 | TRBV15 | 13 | TGTGCCACCGCCAGAACACGGGGCACTGAAGCTTTCTTT | CATARTRGTEAFF
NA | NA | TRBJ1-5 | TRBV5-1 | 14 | TGCGCCAGCAGTTCAGGGGCGGCAGGTCAGCCCCAGCATTTT | CASSSGAAGQPQHF
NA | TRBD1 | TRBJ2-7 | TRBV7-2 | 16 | TGTGCCAGCAGCACCCGACAGGGTCTAAGCTCCTACGAGCAGTACTTC | CASSTRQGLSSYEQYF
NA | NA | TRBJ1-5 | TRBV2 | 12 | TGTGCCAGCAGTGCTACCAGTGGGCCCCAGCATTTT | CASSATSGPQHF
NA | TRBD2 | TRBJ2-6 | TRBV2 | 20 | TGTGCCAGCACCCTTCTCCGGGGGGGACATTCCTCCCCTGGGGCCAACGTCCTGACTTTC | CASTLLRGGHSSPGANVLTF
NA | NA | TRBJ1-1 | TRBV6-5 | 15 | TGTGCCAGCAGTTACGGTGGGGGTCAGAACACTGAAGCTTTCTTT | CASSYGGGQNTEAFF
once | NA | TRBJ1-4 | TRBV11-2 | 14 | TGTGCCAGCAGCCTGACCGACCCTCCTGAAAAACTGTTTTTT | CASSLTDPPEKLFF
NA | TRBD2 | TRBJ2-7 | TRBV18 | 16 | TGTGCCAGCTCACCCAAACTAGCGGGGAGCTCCTACGAGCAGTACTTC | CASSPKLAGSSYEQYF
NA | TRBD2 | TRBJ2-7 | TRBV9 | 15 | TGTGCCAGCAGCGCCGGCAGCGGGAGATCGTACGAGCAGTACTTC | CASSAGSGRSYEQYF
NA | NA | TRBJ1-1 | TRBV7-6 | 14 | TGTGCCAGCAGCTTACTGGCAGGGAACGCTGAAGCTTTCTTT | CASSLLAGNAEAFF
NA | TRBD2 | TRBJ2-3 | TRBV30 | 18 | TGTGCCTGGAGCGCAGAAAGGGGACTAGCGGGGGTGGCAGATACGCAGTATTTT | CAWSAERGLAGVADTQYF
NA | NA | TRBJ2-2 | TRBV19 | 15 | TGTGCCAGTAGTATCCCTCACGACACCGCCGGGGAGCTGTTTTTT | CASSIPHDTAGELFF